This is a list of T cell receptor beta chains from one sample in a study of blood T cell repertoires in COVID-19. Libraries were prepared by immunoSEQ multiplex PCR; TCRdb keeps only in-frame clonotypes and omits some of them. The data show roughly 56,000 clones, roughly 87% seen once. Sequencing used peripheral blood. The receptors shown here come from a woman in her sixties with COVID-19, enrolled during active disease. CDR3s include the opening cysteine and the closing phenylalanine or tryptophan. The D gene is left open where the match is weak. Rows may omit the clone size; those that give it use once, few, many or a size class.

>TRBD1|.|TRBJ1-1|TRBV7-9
TGTGCCAGCAGCCCATCGAGGGACAGCGTGAACACTGAAGCTTTCTTT
CASSPSRDSVNTEAFF
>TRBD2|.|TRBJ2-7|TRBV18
TGTGCCAGCTCACCACCGTCAGCGGGGCCTTACGAGCAGTACTTC
CASSPPSAGPYEQYF
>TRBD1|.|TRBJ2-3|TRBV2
TGTGCCAGCAGTGTTGTGACAGGGGTGACAGATACGCAGTATTTT
CASSVVTGVTDTQYF
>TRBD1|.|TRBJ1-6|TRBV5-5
TGTGCCAGCAGCCCGGGACAGAATAGGTCACCCCTCCACTTT
CASSPGQNRSPLHF
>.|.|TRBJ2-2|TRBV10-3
TGTGCCATCAGTGTTGCCAGGCTGAACACCGGGGAGCTGTTTTTT
CAISVARLNTGELFF
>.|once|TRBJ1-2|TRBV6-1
TGTGCCAGCAGTGAAAACCCGGACCTAGGGGATGGCTACACCTTC
CASSENPDLGDGYTF
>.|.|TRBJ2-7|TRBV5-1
TGCGCCAGCAGCCCGGAGATAGTGGTGGGCTCCTACGAGCAGTACTTC
CASSPEIVVGSYEQYF
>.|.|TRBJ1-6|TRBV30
TGTGCCTGGTCATCGGGGGGGCCGAGTTCACCCCTCCACTTT
CAWSSGGPSSPLHF
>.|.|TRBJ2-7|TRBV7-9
TGTGCCAGCAGCTTTGTCTCTCCGGCCTACGAGCAGTACTTC
CASSFVSPAYEQYF
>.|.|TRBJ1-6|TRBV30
TGTGCCTGGAGTACGGACTTATGGAGGTCACCCCTCCACTTT
CAWSTDLWRSPLHF
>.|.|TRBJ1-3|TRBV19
TGTGCCAGTAGTACACCGCAGTATACCTCTGGAAACACCATATATTTT
CASSTPQYTSGNTIYF
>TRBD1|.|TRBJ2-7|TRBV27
TGTGCCAGCAGTTTCCAACAGGGGGGCTACGAGCAGTACTTC
CASSFQQGGYEQYF
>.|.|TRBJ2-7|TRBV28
TGTGCCAGCAGTCCCGCCTCGACAGAGTTCTACGAGCAGTACTTC
CASSPASTEFYEQYF
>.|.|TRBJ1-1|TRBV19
TGTGCCAGTAGTATAGGCACAGGGTGGAACACTGAAGCTTTCTTT
CASSIGTGWNTEAFF
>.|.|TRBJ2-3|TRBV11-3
TGTGCCAGCAGCGGTCGCCAGGGGATCACAGATACGCAGTATTTT
CASSGRQGITDTQYF
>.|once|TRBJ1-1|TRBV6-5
TGTGCCAGCAGTTTGGGCAGGGAAGCTTTCTTT
CASSLGREAFF
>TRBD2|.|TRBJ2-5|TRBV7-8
TGTGCCAGCAGCTGGGGACTAGCGGGGGACCAAGAGACCCAGTACTTC
CASSWGLAGDQETQYF
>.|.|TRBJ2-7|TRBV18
TGTGCCAGCTCACCAGCCTCCAGCTACGAGCAGTACTTC
CASSPASSYEQYF
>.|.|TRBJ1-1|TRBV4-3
TGCGCCAGCAGCCAAGCAACAGCCTACACTGAAGCTTTCTTT
CASSQATAYTEAFF
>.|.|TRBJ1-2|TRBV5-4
TGTGCCAGCAGCTTGTTCCAGGGGACCAACTATGGCTACACCTTC
CASSLFQGTNYGYTF
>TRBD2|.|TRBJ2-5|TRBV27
TGTGCCAGCAGGCTAGCGGGCCCGTACCAAGAGACCCAGTACTTC
CASRLAGPYQETQYF
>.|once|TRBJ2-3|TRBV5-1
TGCGCCAGCAGCGTATATAGTTCCGCAGATACGCAGTATTTT
CASSVYSSADTQYF
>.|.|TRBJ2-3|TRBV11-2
TGTGCCAGCAGCTTAACCACTTCAAGCACAGATACGCAGTATTTT
CASSLTTSSTDTQYF
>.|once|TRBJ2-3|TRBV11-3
TGTGCCAGCAGCTTAGACGGGGGTTCTGATACGCAGTATTTT
CASSLDGGSDTQYF
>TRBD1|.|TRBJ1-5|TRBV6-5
TGTGCCAGCAGCCCACCAGGGGGTCAGCCCCAGCATTTT
CASSPPGGQPQHF
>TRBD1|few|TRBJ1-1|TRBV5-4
TGTGCCAGCAGCCCGAGACAGGGGTGGGAAGCTTTCTTT
CASSPRQGWEAFF
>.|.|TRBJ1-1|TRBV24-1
TGTGCCACCCGTGAAGGGGGGAACACTGAAGCTTTCTTT
CATREGGNTEAFF
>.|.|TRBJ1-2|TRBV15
TGTGCCACCAGCAGAGGAGACACGACTAACTATGGCTACACCTTC
CATSRGDTTNYGYTF
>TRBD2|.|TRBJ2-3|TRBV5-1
TGCGCCAGCTTCAGCGGGAGGGCCGGACTGAACACAGATACGCAGTATTTT
CASFSGRAGLNTDTQYF
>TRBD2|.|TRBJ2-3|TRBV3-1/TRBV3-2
TGTGCCAGCAGCCAAGATGTGCGGGGGGGCTCATATACGCAGTATTTT
CASSQDVRGGSYTQYF
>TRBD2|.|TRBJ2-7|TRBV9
TGTGCCAGCAGCCCTAATCTAGCGGGAGGGGTCCACGAGCAGTACTTC
CASSPNLAGGVHEQYF
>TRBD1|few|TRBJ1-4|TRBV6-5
TGTGCCAGCAGTTACTCGGGGACAGGGTTCGGGGAAAAACTGTTTTTT
CASSYSGTGFGEKLFF
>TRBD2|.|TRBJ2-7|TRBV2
TGTGCCAGCAGTGTGACTAGCGGGAGTTACGAGCAGTACTTC
CASSVTSGSYEQYF
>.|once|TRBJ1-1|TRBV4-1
TGCGCCAGCACCCGAATGGGGGGGGGAATGTCCACTGAAGCTTTCTTT
CASTRMGGGMSTEAFF
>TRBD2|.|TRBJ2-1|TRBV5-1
TGCGCCAGCAGCTTGGGAGCGGGGGTCGAAAATGAGCAGTTCTTC
CASSLGAGVENEQFF
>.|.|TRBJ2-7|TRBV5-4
TGTGCCAGCAGCTTGTTTGCTGTCGGGGAGCAGTACTTC
CASSLFAVGEQYF
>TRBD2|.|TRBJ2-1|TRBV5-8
TGTGCCAGCAGTCGACTAGCGGGGTTCGGTGAGCAGTTCTTC
CASSRLAGFGEQFF
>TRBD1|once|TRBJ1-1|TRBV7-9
TGTGCCAGCAGCTCTATGACAGGGGGCACTGAAGCTTTCTTT
CASSSMTGGTEAFF
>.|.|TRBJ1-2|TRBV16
TGTGCCAGCAGGCAAGGCGGGACTGGCTACACCTTC
CASRQGGTGYTF
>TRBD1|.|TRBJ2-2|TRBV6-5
TGTGCCAGCAGTTACTCCGGGACAGGGTCCGGGGAGCTGTTTTTT
CASSYSGTGSGELFF
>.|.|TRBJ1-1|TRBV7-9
TGTGCCAGCAGCTTAGACCCGAGGGCTGAAGCTTTCTTT
CASSLDPRAEAFF
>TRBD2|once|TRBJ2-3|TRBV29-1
TGCAGCGTTGAAGGGACTAGCGGATCCACAGATACGCAGTATTTT
CSVEGTSGSTDTQYF
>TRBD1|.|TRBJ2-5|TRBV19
TGTGCCAGTAGTAATGGACAGGCCCTGACCCAGTACTTC
CASSNGQALTQYF
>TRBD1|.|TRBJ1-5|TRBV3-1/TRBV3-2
TGTGCCAGCAGCCTAGGGACAGGGGGGAGCAATCAGCCCCAGCATTTT
CASSLGTGGSNQPQHF